Below, 32 T cell receptor beta chains from the same sample are listed, as sequenced in a study of shared clonotypes between healthy human individuals. TCRdb's copy holds only in-frame clones and misses some; the assay was immunoSEQ multiplex PCR. The sample lists 400,000 to 600,000 clones; 75% to 80% were seen once. What was sequenced was PBMCs. Receptors originate from a woman aged 40 to 55 in good health. Some clones in this sample may be carry-over from other donors' samples.

The table lists this clone with a few counts. The genes are TRBV27 and TRBJ2-3; D is possibly TRBD2 (6 bases). V lost 5 bases and J lost 5, with 23 bases in between. This CDR3 spans 17 amino acids. Germline V gene lookup returns CDR1 MNHEY and CDR2 SMNVEV (reference sequence). CDR3 in amino acids: CASSPWGGRGLQDTQYF. CDR3 nucleotides: TGTGCCAGCAGTCCGTGGGGAGGACGAGGCTTGCAAGATACGCAGTATTTT.

This chain links TRBV10-3 with TRBJ2-5; 7 bases are shared with TRBD1. The J segment lost 5 bases and the V segment lost 0 bases, leaving 9 bases of the junction unmatched. The CDR3 contains 16 residues. The V gene's germline CDR1 is ENHRY and CDR2 SYGVKD. In DNA, the CDR3 is TGTGCCATCAGTGAGTCCCCGCGACAGGGAACTGAGACCCAGTACTTC. It encodes CAISESPRQGTETQYF.

J is TRBJ2-5 and V is TRBV5-1, with 9 bases that match TRBD1. The V segment lost 2 bases and the J segment 5 bases; nucleotides outside the gene matches: 7. CDR3 length equals 15 residues. Germline CDR1 reads SGHRS; CDR2 reads YFSETQ. CDR3 sequence: CASSFGTGLVETQYF. The CDR3 DNA sequence: TGCGCCAGCAGCTTTGGGACAGGGCTCGTGGAGACCCAGTACTTC.

The chain uses TRBV5-1 and TRBJ2-7; D possibly corresponds to TRBD1 (6 bases). The germline V and J ends were trimmed by 0 bases and 6 bases, with 10 bases remaining between them. From germline, CDR1 is SGHRS and CDR2 YFSETQ. The CDR3 sequence is 13 residues long. In nucleotides, the CDR3 is TGCGCCAGCAGCTTGGCCTTCAGGGGCGAGCAGTACTTC. Encoded protein: CASSLAFRGEQYF.

This sequence joins TRBV5-1 and TRBJ2-6; possibly TRBD1 for D (6 bases). The V end lost 3 bases, the J end lost 0 bases, and 10 bases lay between the germline ends. Germline V gene lookup returns CDR1 SGHRS and CDR2 YFSETQ. This CDR3 has 16 residues. CDR3 coding DNA: TGCGCCAGCAGCTGGGGGCCGCTCTCTGGGGCCAACGTCCTGACTTTC. Its protein is CASSWGPLSGANVLTF. The full variable domain, its missing parts supplied by reference TRBV5-1 and TRBJ2-6, is KAGVTQTPRYLIKTRGQQVTLSCSPISGHRSVSWYQQTPGQGLQFLFEYFSETQRNKGNFPGRFSGRQFSNSRSEMNVSTLELGDSALYLCASSWGPLSGANVLTFGAGSRLTVL.

There are many counts of this clone. This chain uses TRBV10-3 with TRBJ2-7; D gene ambiguous. The CDR3 covers 13 residues. V was clipped by 6 bases and J by 4 bases, with 13 bases between them. Germline V gene lookup returns CDR1 ENHRY and CDR2 SYGVKD. The CDR3 here is CAIRNARRYEQYF. The CDR3 region has the DNA TGTGCCATCAGAAACGCAAGGAGATACGAGCAGTACTTC.

The chain carries TRBV11-2 and TRBJ2-7; 12 nucleotides align to TRBD2. Trimming removed 5 bases from V and 6 bases from J; junction bases left unmatched: 8. This CDR3 region has 15 residues. Germline assignment: CDR1 SGHAT and CDR2 FQNNGV. CDR3 sequence (DNA): TGTGCCAGCAGCCCCAGACTAGCGGGAGTCGCCGAGCAGTACTTC. It encodes CASSPRLAGVAEQYF.

This clone was observed many times. Other DNA sequences in this sample translate to the same CDR3. CDR3 loop: CASSAGTGDTGELFF. The CDR3 DNA follows: TGTGCCAGCAGTGCCGGGACAGGGGACACCGGGGAGCTGTTTTTT. The rearrangement uses TRBV6-4 and TRBJ2-2; TRBD1 matches at 10 bases. With 4 bases clipped from V and 3 bases from J, the junction kept 2 bases outside the gene matches. Germline CDR1 MRHNA, CDR2 SNTAGT. This CDR3 region has 15 residues.

The rearrangement joins TRBV6-5 to TRBJ2-5; TRBD2 is a possible D gene (5 bases). CDR3 length equals 14 residues. Germline loops: CDR1 MNHEY, CDR2 SVGAGI. Trimming removed 5 bases from V and 1 base from J, with 11 bases in between. In DNA form, the CDR3 reads TGTGCCAGCAGTCGAGGAAGCGGCCAAGAGACCCAGTACTTC. Residues: CASSRGSGQETQYF.

This chain joins TRBV2 and TRBJ1-5, with TRBD1 matching 8 bases. J lost 4 bases, V lost 5 bases, and 13 bases had no gene match. The CDR3 loop spans 17 amino acids. Germline V gene lookup returns CDR1 SNHLY and CDR2 FYNNEI. In DNA form, the CDR3 reads TGTGCCAGCAGTTATGGCAGGGGGCTGTTATTTAATCAGCCCCAGCATTTT. Translating gives CASSYGRGLLFNQPQHF. The full variable domain, in which reference TRBV2 and TRBJ1-5 provide the parts outside the CDR3, is EPEVTQTPSHQVTQMGQEVILRCVPISNHLYFYWYRQILGQKVEFLVSFYNNEISEKSEIFDDQFSVERPDGSNFTLKIRSTKLEDSAMYFCASSYGRGLLFNQPQHFGDGTRLSIL.

V usage is TRBV28 and J usage is TRBJ2-1, with TRBD2 matching 14 bases. The CDR3 covers 16 residues. The germline gives CDR1 MDHEN, CDR2 SYDVKM. J lost 9 bases, V lost 2 bases, and 6 bases had no gene match. CDR3 nucleotide sequence: TGTGCCAGCAGTTTAGGACTAGCGGGAGGAGGCGGTGAGCAGTTCTTC. The encoded protein is CASSLGLAGGGGEQFF.

This clone showed up just once. V is TRBV27 and J is TRBJ2-7, with 7 bases aligning to TRBD2. The ends lost 0 bases at V and 3 bases at J; junction bases unmatched: 8. This CDR3 is 16 amino acids long. The V gene's germline CDR1 is MNHEY and CDR2 SMNVEV (reference sequence). CDR3 nucleotide sequence: TGTGCCAGCAGTTTATCGGCTAGCGGCAATATCTACGAGCAGTACTTC. This gives the protein CASSLSASGNIYEQYF.

This clone appeared a single time. The gene calls are TRBV19 and TRBJ1-5; TRBD1 matches 9 bases. Germline V gene data show CDR1 as LNHDA and CDR2 as SQIVND (reference sequence). The CDR3 has 15 residues. V shed 5 bases, J shed 8 bases, and the junction held 10 bases outside the gene matches. This CDR3 is CASSLRDRAGEPQHF. CDR3 nucleotide sequence: TGTGCCAGTAGTCTGAGGGACAGGGCGGGTGAGCCCCAGCATTTT.

This clone was found many times. The chain links TRBV27 to TRBJ2-5; 10 nucleotides align to TRBD1. The germline gives CDR1 MNHEY, CDR2 SMNVEV (reference sequence). Germline trimming cut 5 bases from V and 5 bases from J; bases unmatched to any gene: 8. This CDR3 is built from 15 residues. CDR3: CASSDRQGAGETQYF. For the CDR3, the DNA is TGTGCCAGCAGTGATCGACAGGGGGCAGGGGAGACCCAGTACTTC.

This chain connects TRBV28 to TRBJ2-7; D might be TRBD1 (6 bases). Germline CDR1 is MDHEN and CDR2 is SYDVKM. Trimming removed 7 bases at V and 5 bases at J, with 18 bases between. This CDR3 has 14 amino acids. CDR3 nucleotide sequence: TGTGCCAGCACCCTAGGGGGTTATGGGAACGAGCAGTACTTC. This translates into CASTLGGYGNEQYF.

This clone came up a few times. The V call is TRBV7-2, the J call TRBJ1-5; 9 bases map to TRBD1. The CDR3 totals 14 residues. Germline CDR1 and CDR2: SGHTA and FQGNSA. J gave up 3 bases and V 4 bases, and 1 base lay outside the gene matches. CDR3 region: CASSWTGANQPQHF. The CDR3 coding sequence is TGTGCCAGCAGCTGGACAGGGGCCAATCAGCCCCAGCATTTT. Full variable domain (rest looked up from reference TRBV7-2 and TRBJ1-5): GAGVSQSPSNKVTEKGKDVELRCDPISGHTALYWYRQSLGQGLEFLIYFQGNSAPDKSGLPSDRFSAERTGGSVSTLTIQRTQQEDSAVYLCASSWTGANQPQHFGDGTRLSIL.

The V gene is TRBV7-9, the J gene TRBJ1-3; no clear D gene. The ends were cut back, 5 bases at V and 0 bases at J, with 8 bases in the middle. The CDR3 has 14 residues. Per germline, CDR1 SEHNR and CDR2 FQNEAQ (reference sequence). CDR3 DNA: TGTGCCAGCAGCGCCATCAGCTCTGGAAACACCATATATTTT. Translating it yields CASSAISSGNTIYF.

CDR3 bases: TGTGCCAGCAGCTTACTAGCGGGGGCCTTATTGGAGCAGTTCTTC. It translates to CASSLLAGALLEQFF. V gene TRBV7-2 combines with J gene TRBJ2-1; TRBD2 matches at 10 bases. V lost 2 bases and J lost 10; bases outside the gene matches: 8. This CDR3 region has 15 residues. The germline gives CDR1 SGHTA, CDR2 FQGNSA.

The chain uses TRBV19 and TRBJ2-5, with D unclear. This CDR3 spans 13 amino acids. The germline V gene has CDR1 LNHDA and CDR2 SQIVND (reference sequence). V was pared by 5 bases and J by 1 base, with 8 bases between. The CDR3 DNA reads as TGTGCCAGTAGTGGGCAGAGCCAAGAGACCCAGTACTTC. This gives the protein CASSGQSQETQYF. Full variable domain (missing parts from reference TRBV19 and TRBJ2-5): DGGITQSPKYLFRKEGQNVTLSCEQNLNHDAMYWYRQDPGQGLRLIYYSQIVNDFQKGDIAEGYSVSREKKESFPLTVTSAQKNPTAFYLCASSGQSQETQYFGPGTRLLVL.

This clone occurred a few times. The V call is TRBV20-1, the J call TRBJ1-1; D is unclear. The ends were cut back, 5 bases at V and 3 bases at J, with 4 bases in the middle. The germline gives CDR1 DFQATT, CDR2 SNEGSKA (reference sequence). The CDR3 extends over 10 amino acids. CDR3 in amino acids: CSAGDTEAFF. The CDR3 DNA follows: TGCAGTGCTGGGGACACTGAAGCTTTCTTT.

The V and J genes are TRBV7-7 and TRBJ2-5; 9 bases map to TRBD1. In germline, CDR1 is SSHAT, CDR2 FNYEAQ (reference sequence). CDR3 length: 15 amino acids. Trimming at V came to 5 bases and at J to 2 bases, leaving 6 bases not matched to a gene. CDR3 residues: CASSQGTGNQETQYF. In DNA, the CDR3 is TGTGCCAGCAGCCAGGGGACAGGGAATCAAGAGACCCAGTACTTC.

This clone was seen just once. V and J are TRBV5-1 and TRBJ2-1; TRBD2 matches at 14 bases. The ends lost 3 bases at V and 4 bases at J; junction bases unmatched: 12. Per germline, CDR1 SGHRS and CDR2 YFSETQ. There are 19 residues in the CDR3. CDR3 coding DNA: TGCGCCAGCAGCTCTTGGGGACTAGCGGGAGATGCGGGATACAATGAGCAGTTCTTC. Translation: CASSSWGLAGDAGYNEQFF.

CDR3 DNA: TGTGCCAGCAGCTTAGATGTGGCTCCCTACGAGCAGTACTTC. It specifies CASSLDVAPYEQYF. The rearrangement uses TRBV11-2 and TRBJ2-7; D is undetermined. CDR1 and CDR2 from the germline V gene are SGHAT and FQNNGV. Trimming removed 0 bases at V and 2 bases at J, with 8 bases between. The CDR3 covers 14 residues.

The CDR3 protein is CASSSTDQETQYF. As DNA, the CDR3 is TGTGCCAGCAGTTCTACAGACCAAGAGACCCAGTACTTC. The chain combines TRBV6-5 with TRBJ2-5; D is ambiguous. This CDR3 spans 13 amino acids. The V and J ends lost 4 bases and 0 bases respectively, with 6 bases between them. Germline V gene lookup returns CDR1 MNHEY and CDR2 SVGAGI.

The V call is TRBV19, the J call TRBJ1-5; a possible D gene is TRBD1 (5 bases). This CDR3 region has 14 residues. The germline V gene has CDR1 LNHDA and CDR2 SQIVND (reference sequence). Deletions cut 8 bases from V and 0 bases from J, with 11 bases between. As DNA, the CDR3 is TGTGCCAGTCACTCAGGGTATAGCAATCAGCCCCAGCATTTT. This gives the protein CASHSGYSNQPQHF.

As regards this clone: In the same sample, other DNA sequences code for this CDR3. The genes are TRBV20-1 and TRBJ1-1; D unclear. Germline V lookup: CDR1 DFQATT, CDR2 SNEGSKA (reference sequence). The CDR3 runs to 11 residues. V was cut by 3 bases and J by 3 bases, with 5 bases left in between. For the CDR3, the DNA is TGCAGTGCTAGCAGCGACACTGAAGCTTTCTTT. It codes for CSASSDTEAFF.

At least ten counts were recorded for this clone. This same CDR3 is encoded by further DNA sequences in the sample. The chain links TRBV29-1 to TRBJ1-1; possible D gene TRBD1, 5 bases. CDR3 length: 13 residues. With 2 bases removed from V and 4 bases from J, the gap between germline ends came to 11 bases. Germline CDR1 SQVTM, CDR2 ANQGSEA. This CDR3 reads CSVERDGGTEAFF. The DNA for the CDR3 is TGCAGCGTTGAAAGGGATGGGGGCACTGAAGCTTTCTTT.

V usage is TRBV28 and J usage is TRBJ1-2, with 7 bases fitting TRBD1. J gave up 5 bases and V 5 bases, and 8 bases lay outside the gene matches. Germline V gene sequence: CDR1 MDHEN, CDR2 SYDVKM. This CDR3 comprises 14 residues. CDR3 region: CASSPGTEAYGYTF. The CDR3 bases are TGTGCCAGCAGTCCCGGGACAGAGGCTTATGGCTACACCTTC.

This rearrangement joins TRBV9 to TRBJ2-2, with 7 bases matching TRBD1. J was trimmed by 6 bases and V by 3 bases; bases with no gene match: 5. The CDR3 is made up of 14 amino acids. Germline CDR1 reads SGDLS; CDR2 reads YYNGEE. The CDR3 DNA reads as TGTGCCAGCAGCGGCGAGACAGGGTCCGGGGAGCTGTTTTTT. It is translated as CASSGETGSGELFF.

The chain uses TRBV12-5 and TRBJ2-7, with 7 bases identical to TRBD1. This CDR3 has 13 residues. CDR1 and CDR2 (germline): LGHNT, FRNRAP. The trim removed 10 bases at V and 6 bases at J, leaving 12 bases unmatched. CDR3 protein: CAKPPAGGCEQYF. The DNA for the CDR3 is TGTGCTAAGCCACCCGCAGGGGGATGCGAGCAGTACTTC.

As concerns this clone: Other DNA sequences of this sample code for an identical CDR3. The CDR3 loop is CASSRTVNQPQHF. The CDR3 DNA sequence: TGTGCCAGCAGTCGGACAGTAAATCAGCCCCAGCATTTT. This rearrangement joins TRBV28 to TRBJ1-5; D might be TRBD1 (6 bases). CDR1 is MDHEN, CDR2 SYDVKM, per germline. Trimming took off 5 bases at V and 4 bases at J, with 9 bases between the two ends. The CDR3 extends over 13 amino acids.

V usage is TRBV27 and J usage is TRBJ2-3, with TRBD1 matching 8 bases. CDR3 size: 15 residues. Trimming removed 4 bases from V and 0 bases from J; junction bases left unmatched: 3. Germline V gene data show CDR1 as MNHEY and CDR2 as SMNVEV (reference sequence). The CDR3 sequence is CASSWTGTSTDTQYF. The DNA of the CDR3 is TGTGCCAGCAGTTGGACAGGGACTAGCACAGATACGCAGTATTTT.